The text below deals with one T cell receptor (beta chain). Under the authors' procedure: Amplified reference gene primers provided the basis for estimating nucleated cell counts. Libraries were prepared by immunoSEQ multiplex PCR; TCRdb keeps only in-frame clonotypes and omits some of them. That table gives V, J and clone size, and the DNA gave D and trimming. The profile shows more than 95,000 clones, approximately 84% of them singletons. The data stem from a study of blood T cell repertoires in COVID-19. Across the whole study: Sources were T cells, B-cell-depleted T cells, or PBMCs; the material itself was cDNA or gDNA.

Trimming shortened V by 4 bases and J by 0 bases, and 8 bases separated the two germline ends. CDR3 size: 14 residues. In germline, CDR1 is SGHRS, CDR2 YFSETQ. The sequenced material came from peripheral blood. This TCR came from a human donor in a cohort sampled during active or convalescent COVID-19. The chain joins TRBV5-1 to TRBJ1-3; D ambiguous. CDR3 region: CASSPGLSGNTIYF. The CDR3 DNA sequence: TGCGCCAGCAGCCCAGGACTCTCTGGAAACACCATATATTTT.